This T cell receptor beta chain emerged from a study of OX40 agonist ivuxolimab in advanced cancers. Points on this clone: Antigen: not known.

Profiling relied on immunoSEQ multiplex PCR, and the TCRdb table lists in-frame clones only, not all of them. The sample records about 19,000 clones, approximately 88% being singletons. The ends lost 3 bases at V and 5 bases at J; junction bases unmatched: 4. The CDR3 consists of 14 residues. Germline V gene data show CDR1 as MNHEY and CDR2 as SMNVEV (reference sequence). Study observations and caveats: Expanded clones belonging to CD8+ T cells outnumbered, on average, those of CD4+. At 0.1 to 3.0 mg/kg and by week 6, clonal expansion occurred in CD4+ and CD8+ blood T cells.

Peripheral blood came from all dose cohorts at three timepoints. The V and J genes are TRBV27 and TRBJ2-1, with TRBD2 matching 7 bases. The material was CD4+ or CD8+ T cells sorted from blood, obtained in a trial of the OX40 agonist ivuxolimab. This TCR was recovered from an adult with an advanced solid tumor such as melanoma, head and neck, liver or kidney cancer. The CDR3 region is CASSFLAGDNEQFF. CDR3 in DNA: TGTGCCAGCAGTTTCTTAGCGGGCGACAATGAGCAGTTCTTC.